The rows below give T cell receptor beta chains drawn from one sample of a study of blood T cell repertoires in COVID-19. Method: immunoSEQ multiplex PCR; TCRdb's copy keeps in-frame clones and lacks some. The data hold about 300,000 clones, with roughly 85% observed a single time. Sequenced material: PBMCs or T cells enriched from blood (not recorded which). Receptors originate from a woman between 25 and 40 years old who had been exposed to COVID-19. Each CDR3 is given with its conserved first and last residue. A D gene is named only where the DNA matches it firmly. Size is omitted from some rows. Given values are once, few, many or a class for expanded clones.

d_call | v_call | clone_size | cdr3_length | cdr3_aa
. | TRBV7-9 | once | 13 | CASSIPGSGGYTF
TRBD2 | TRBV5-1 | . | 15 | CASSLDGGAADTQYF
. | TRBV5-1 | . | 14 | CASKYYTGEETQYF
TRBD1 | TRBV9 | . | 14 | CASNTGDNNSPLHF
. | TRBV27 | . | 13 | CASRDSSGNTIYF
TRBD1 | TRBV7-9 | few | 14 | CASSLEGANSPLHF
. | TRBV12-3/TRBV12-4 | . | 12 | CASTLGGIGYTF
. | TRBV7-9 | . | 15 | CASSLAGTPNYGYTF
. | TRBV5-6 | . | 12 | CASSLRGDGYTF
. | TRBV20-1 | once | 14 | CSASMWREGTEAFF
. | TRBV28 | . | 13 | CASSTGSNEKLFF
TRBD1 | TRBV6-5 | . | 14 | CASYGTGGNQPQHF
. | TRBV15 | . | 15 | CATSSLGQPNQPQHF
. | TRBV10-3 | . | 15 | CAISASSGRGTEAFF
. | TRBV4-3 | . | 15 | CASSQVALPMETQYF
TRBD1 | TRBV19 | . | 15 | CASSIGQGALSPQHF
TRBD1 | TRBV2 | . | 12 | CAARQGSYEQYF
. | TRBV7-7 | . | 14 | CASSRDWRDNEQFF
TRBD2 | TRBV3-1/TRBV3-2 | once | 20 | CASSQTPGLAVRRGKNIQYF
. | TRBV7-9 | . | 14 | CASSNYRAGGELFF
TRBD2 | TRBV28 | . | 14 | CASSFGTSRNEQYF
TRBD2 | TRBV29-1 | . | 14 | CSVTSSGGNNEQFF
. | TRBV13 | few | 13 | CASSVGFVGELFF
. | TRBV5-1 | few | 14 | CASSLVQNTGELFF
TRBD1 | TRBV7-9 | . | 12 | CASYTGGYGYTF
TRBD2 | TRBV9 | . | 16 | CASSSLAGVSYNEQFF
. | TRBV12-5 | . | 15 | CASGLGQNSNQPQHF
. | TRBV7-8 | . | 14 | CASSLAGVRTEAFF
. | TRBV19 | . | 11 | CASSNGAGYTF
. | TRBV24-1 | . | 13 | CATSAASSYEQYF
TRBD1 | TRBV28 | . | 14 | CASRTRDRYNEQFF
. | TRBV28 | . | 17 | CASSPLGGITSGNTIYF
TRBD1 | TRBV7-9 | . | 13 | CASSLDRVGGYTF
. | TRBV29-1 | . | 9 | CSVSSEQFF
. | TRBV28 | . | 16 | CASSPPGAGSSYEQYF
. | TRBV5-6 | . | 13 | CASSLGRGYGYTF
TRBD1 | TRBV7-8 | few | 17 | CASSLAINRGSNQPQHF
TRBD1 | TRBV12-3/TRBV12-4 | few | 13 | CASSGQGYTEAFF
TRBD2 | TRBV5-4 | . | 16 | CASSGPPGTSIHEQFF
TRBD1 | TRBV9 | once | 15 | CASSIQGARDSPLHF
. | TRBV13 | . | 14 | CASSFSRGGSPLHF
. | TRBV27 | . | 14 | CASSLTLPINIQYF
. | TRBV12-3/TRBV12-4 | . | 13 | CASSFPRYNEQFF
. | TRBV28 | . | 11 | CASNGDQPQHF